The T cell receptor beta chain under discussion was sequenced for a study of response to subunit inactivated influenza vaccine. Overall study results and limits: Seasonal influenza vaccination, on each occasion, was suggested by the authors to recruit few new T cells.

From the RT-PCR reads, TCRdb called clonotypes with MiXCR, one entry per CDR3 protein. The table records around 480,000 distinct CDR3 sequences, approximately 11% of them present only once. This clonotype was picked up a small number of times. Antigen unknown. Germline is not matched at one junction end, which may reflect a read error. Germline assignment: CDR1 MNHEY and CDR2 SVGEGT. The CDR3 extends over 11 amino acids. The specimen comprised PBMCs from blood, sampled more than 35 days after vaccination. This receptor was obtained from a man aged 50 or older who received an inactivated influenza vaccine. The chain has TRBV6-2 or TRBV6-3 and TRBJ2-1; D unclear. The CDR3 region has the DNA TGTGCCAGCACCCTCTCTGGGATTCGGGTCTTC. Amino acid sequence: CASTLSGIRVF.